The 20 T cell receptor beta chains given below trace back to one sample, sequenced in a study of OX40 agonist ivuxolimab in advanced cancers. TCRdb keeps only in-frame clones here, not all; method: immunoSEQ multiplex PCR. Of fewer than 75,000 clones in the sample, about 91% were seen once. Sequencing used CD4+ or CD8+ T cells sorted from blood, obtained in a trial of the OX40 agonist ivuxolimab. The origin of the receptors is an adult with an advanced solid tumor such as melanoma, head and neck, liver or kidney cancer.

J is TRBJ2-7 and V is TRBV2; TRBD1 is a possible D gene (6 bases). V gave up 1 base and J gave up 9 bases, with 13 bases separating them. Germline lookup yields CDR1 SNHLY and CDR2 FYNNEI. The CDR3 has 13 amino acids. The CDR3 region is CASSEVAGAGQYF. The CDR3 DNA reads TGTGCCAGCAGTGAAGTAGCAGGGGCGGGGCAGTACTTC. The whole variable domain, remainder taken from reference TRBV2 and TRBJ2-7, is EPEVTQTPSHQVTQMGQEVILRCVPISNHLYFYWYRQILGQKVEFLVSFYNNEISEKSEIFDDQFSVERPDGSNFTLKIRSTKLEDSAMYFCASSEVAGAGQYFGPGTRLTVT.

The J gene is TRBJ2-7, the V gene TRBV5-4; 14 bases are a match to TRBD2. Unmatched junction bases numbered 7, after V lost 4 bases and J lost 4 bases. From germline, CDR1 is SGHNT and CDR2 YYREEE (reference sequence). There are 16 residues in the CDR3. This chain's CDR3 is CASSHSGTSGRYEQYF. As DNA, the CDR3 is TGTGCCAGCAGCCACTCCGGGACTAGCGGGAGATACGAGCAGTACTTC.

V gene TRBV28 combines with J gene TRBJ1-1, with D possibly matching TRBD1 (5 bases). Looked up from germline, CDR1 is MDHEN and CDR2 is SYDVKM. V was pared by 5 bases and J by 5 bases, with 12 bases between. The CDR3 covers 13 residues. The CDR3 bases are TGTGCCAGCAGTCAGGGACTTTGGACTGAAGCTTTCTTT. Translated, it gives CASSQGLWTEAFF.

This chain links TRBV19 with TRBJ2-5; 8 bases map to TRBD2. The trim removed 4 bases at V and 4 bases at J, leaving 14 bases unmatched. Germline assignment: CDR1 LNHDA and CDR2 SQIVND (reference sequence). The CDR3 loop spans 17 amino acids. The CDR3 region has the DNA TGTGCCAGTAGTAGAGCAACTAGCGGAGCCACTGGAGAGACCCAGTACTTC. Translation: CASSRATSGATGETQYF.

The chain employs TRBV18 and TRBJ2-7, with 9 bases fitting TRBD1. The trim removed 2 bases at V and 5 bases at J, leaving 7 bases unmatched. Per the germline V gene, CDR1 is KGHSH and CDR2 is LQKENI. The CDR3 extends over 15 amino acids. The DNA for the CDR3 is TGTGCCAGCTCACCATCCGGGACAGGGTTGCACGAGCAGTACTTC. As protein: CASSPSGTGLHEQYF.

V gene TRBV19 combines with J gene TRBJ2-5, with 7 bases matching TRBD1. The CDR3 extends over 16 amino acids. V dropped 0 bases and J dropped 5; count of bases not matched to a gene: 9. Germline V lookup: CDR1 LNHDA, CDR2 SQIVND (reference sequence). For the CDR3, the DNA is TGTGCCAGTAGTATAGATGCGGCAGGGGGTGGCGAGACCCAGTACTTC. It yields the protein CASSIDAAGGGETQYF.

This chain links TRBV28 with TRBJ2-7, with D perhaps matching TRBD2 (6 bases). Trimming pared 5 bases from V and 9 bases from J, leaving 14 bases between. Germline assignment: CDR1 MDHEN and CDR2 SYDVKM. The CDR3 loop spans 12 amino acids. The CDR3 nucleotides read TGTGCCAGCAGTAACGGAGGGCGGGGGCAGTACTTC. Its translation is CASSNGGRGQYF.

The V and J genes are TRBV7-9 and TRBJ2-3; no definite D call. V was shortened by 3 bases and J by 4 bases, with 2 bases between the two germline ends. Germline CDR1 SEHNR, CDR2 FQNEAQ (reference sequence). The CDR3 has 11 amino acids. This CDR3 reads CASSLADTQYF. For the CDR3, the DNA is TGTGCCAGCAGCTTGGCAGATACGCAGTATTTT.

The chain combines TRBV2 with TRBJ2-1; 11 nucleotides align to TRBD2. V trimming: 5 bases; J trimming: 2 bases; junction bases outside the gene matches: 2. Germline V lookup: CDR1 SNHLY, CDR2 FYNNEI. The CDR3 consists of 15 residues. The DNA of the CDR3 is TGTGCCAGCAGTCCACTAGCGGGGGCCTACAATGAGCAGTTCTTC. This sequence encodes CASSPLAGAYNEQFF.

The chain combines TRBV5-8 with TRBJ2-7; D gene uncertain. In germline, CDR1 is SGHTS, CDR2 YDEGEE. The CDR3 length is 11 residues. The V and J ends lost 4 bases and 2 bases respectively, with 4 bases between them. The CDR3: CASSAAYEQYF. In nucleotides, the CDR3 is TGTGCCAGCAGCGCAGCCTACGAGCAGTACTTC.

Notes on this clone: A junction end diverges from the germline sequence, so it may reflect a read error. This chain links TRBV29-1 with TRBJ2-1, with D perhaps matching TRBD2 (6 bases). CDR1 and CDR2 (germline): SQVTM, ANQGSEA. The CDR3 contains 12 residues. The CDR3 here is CSTAGDSSGSVF. CDR3 DNA sequence: TGCAGCACGGCTGGGGACTCCTCGGGGTCGGTCTTC.

The rearrangement links TRBV18 to TRBJ1-1; TRBD1 agrees at 10 bases. The V gene's germline CDR1 is KGHSH and CDR2 LQKENI. The CDR3 runs to 15 residues. Trimming took 3 bases from V and 10 from J; bases not matched to a gene: 11. This CDR3 is CASSPSGTGDYVAFF. In nucleotides, the CDR3 is TGTGCCAGCTCACCTTCGGGGACAGGGGATTATGTAGCTTTCTTT.

This chain joins TRBV19 and TRBJ1-2; 9 nucleotides match TRBD1. The germline gives CDR1 LNHDA, CDR2 SQIVND (reference sequence). The J segment lost 7 bases and the V segment lost 4 bases, leaving 10 bases of the junction unmatched. The CDR3 contains 15 residues. The chain's CDR3 is CASSNWDRESPGYTF. The DNA for the CDR3 is TGTGCCAGTAGTAATTGGGACAGGGAGTCCCCTGGCTACACCTTC.

The chain carries TRBV6-1 and TRBJ2-5; 7 bases align to TRBD2. V lost 6 bases, J lost 5 bases, and 6 bases stayed unmatched. The germline V gene has CDR1 MNHNS and CDR2 SASEGT. CDR3 length: 13 amino acids. CDR3 in DNA: TGTGCCAGCAGGAGAGCGGGAATGGAGACCCAGTACTTC. Encoded protein: CASRRAGMETQYF.

The CDR3 loop reads CASSLQTGGGDTQYF. The CDR3 bases are TGTGCCAGCAGCCTACAGACAGGGGGCGGCGATACGCAGTATTTT. The gene calls are TRBV7-9 and TRBJ2-3; 10 bases align to TRBD1. With V trimmed by 5 bases and J by 6 bases, 8 bases remained unmatched. This CDR3 contains 15 residues. Germline V CDR1 and CDR2: SEHNR, FQNEAQ (reference sequence).

The rearrangement links TRBV6-1 to TRBJ2-1; 9 nucleotides agree with TRBD2. CDR1 MNHNS and CDR2 SASEGT come from the germline V gene. This CDR3 is 13 amino acids long. J lost 8 bases, V lost 6 bases, and 5 bases had no gene match. The CDR3 DNA follows: TGTGCCAGCAGCCGAGCGGGAGGTTATGAGCAGTTCTTC. It codes for CASSRAGGYEQFF.

The chain couples TRBV9 to TRBJ2-7; tentative D call: TRBD2 (5 bases). The V gene's germline CDR1 is SGDLS and CDR2 YYNGEE. The V and J ends lost 4 bases and 3 bases respectively, with 11 bases between them. The CDR3 consists of 13 residues. The CDR3 DNA follows: TGTGCCAGCAGCATCGGACTTGACTACGAGCAGTACTTC. Translating it yields CASSIGLDYEQYF.

The V and J genes are TRBV19 and TRBJ1-5; D ambiguous. Trimming took off 4 bases at V and 2 bases at J, with 12 bases between the two ends. The CDR3 loop spans 15 amino acids. CDR1 and CDR2 (germline): LNHDA, SQIVND (reference sequence). This CDR3 is CASSRTPGGNQPQHF. CDR3 DNA: TGTGCCAGTAGTAGGACTCCCGGGGGCAATCAGCCCCAGCATTTT.

The chain employs TRBV2 and TRBJ2-3, with D possibly matching TRBD2 (6 bases). Trimming removed 7 bases at V and 6 bases at J, with 17 bases between. Germline V gene data show CDR1 as SNHLY and CDR2 as FYNNEI. The CDR3 totals 14 residues. This CDR3 is CASNQLAVYDTQYF. The CDR3 DNA reads as TGTGCCAGCAACCAACTAGCTGTCTACGATACGCAGTATTTT.

On this clone: The DNA is left out, because the CDR3 cannot be placed on it with certainty; the CDR3 is given as TCRdb lists it. The CDR3 region is CASSFGPGTATNEKLFF. The V gene is TRBV28, the J gene TRBJ1-4; the table's D call TRBD1 went unverified against the DNA. CDR1 MDHEN and CDR2 SYDVKM come from the germline V gene. The CDR3 totals 17 residues, both ends included.